The 14 T cell receptor beta chains in this list originate from one sample, sequenced in a study of shared clonotypes between healthy human individuals. Assay: immunoSEQ multiplex PCR; the TCRdb copy retains only in-frame clones and omits some. The data contain over a million clones, 60% to 80% of them singletons. Source material: memory CD4+ T cells sorted from blood. Subset specified: CD45RA-negative fraction. The receptors shown here come from a man between 18 and 35 years old in good health.

As to this clone: A junction end diverges from the germline sequence, so it may reflect a read error. This chain links TRBV5-1 with TRBJ2-5; D gene uncertain. The CDR3 covers 15 residues. Germline V gene sequence: CDR1 SGHRS, CDR2 YFSETQ. CDR3: CASSPNPTHQETQYF. Here the CDR3 DNA reads TGCGCCAGCAGCCCTAACCCTACGCACCAGGAGACCCAGTACTTC.

The gene calls are TRBV2 and TRBJ2-2; D unclear. The CDR3 totals 13 residues. The V gene's germline CDR1 is SNHLY and CDR2 FYNNEI. Deletions cut 8 bases from V and 1 base from J, with 8 bases between. CDR3 in amino acids: CASSPRNTGELFF. The CDR3, as DNA: TGTGCCAGCTCGCCTAGGAACACCGGGGAGCTGTTTTTT.

This clone was found a few times. This chain uses TRBV4-1 with TRBJ2-4; maybe TRBD2 (7 bases). CDR1 is MGHRA, CDR2 YSYEKL, per germline. The CDR3 sequence is 18 residues long. The V end lost 1 base, the J end lost 1 base, and 17 bases lay between the germline ends. The CDR3 bases are TGCGCCAGCAGCCAAGGGTTTGGCGGGGGCATGGCCAAAAACATTCAGTACTTC. This gives the protein CASSQGFGGGMAKNIQYF.

The rearrangement uses TRBV18 and TRBJ1-4; no clear D. V was clipped by 2 bases and J by 5 bases, with 6 bases between them. This CDR3 contains 13 residues. The germline gives CDR1 KGHSH, CDR2 LQKENI. The CDR3 nucleotides read TGTGCCAGCTCACCAAAACGGAATGAAAAACTGTTTTTT. Encoded protein: CASSPKRNEKLFF.

The chain has TRBV5-1 and TRBJ2-3, with D perhaps matching TRBD2 (6 bases). CDR3 length: 15 amino acids. Per the germline V gene, CDR1 is SGHRS and CDR2 is YFSETQ. The germline V and J ends were trimmed by 4 bases and 6 bases, with 18 bases remaining between them. The CDR3 is CASSLLGGVKDTQYF. CDR3 nucleotides: TGCGCCAGCAGCCTACTGGGCGGGGTCAAGGATACGCAGTATTTT.

The chain is built from TRBV5-1 and TRBJ2-2, with no clear D. This CDR3 comprises 15 residues. Per germline, CDR1 SGHRS and CDR2 YFSETQ. Deletions cut 0 bases from V and 1 base from J, with 7 bases between. The chain's CDR3 is CASSLDQMNTGELFF. The DNA of the CDR3 is TGCGCCAGCAGCTTGGATCAGATGAACACCGGGGAGCTGTTTTTT.

The V and J genes are TRBV7-2 and TRBJ1-3; D remains ambiguous. Per the germline V gene, CDR1 is SGHTA and CDR2 is FQGNSA. The V end lost 0 bases, the J end lost 0 bases, and 6 bases lay between the germline ends. The CDR3 sequence is 15 residues long. Here the CDR3 DNA reads TGTGCCAGCAGCTTAGCAGGGAACTCTGGAAACACCATATATTTT. Its protein product is CASSLAGNSGNTIYF. Looking up the rest from reference TRBV7-2 and TRBJ1-3 gives the full variable domain: GAGVSQSPSNKVTEKGKDVELRCDPISGHTALYWYRQSLGQGLEFLIYFQGNSAPDKSGLPSDRFSAERTGGSVSTLTIQRTQQEDSAVYLCASSLAGNSGNTIYFGEGSWLTVV.

The chain employs TRBV6-1 and TRBJ1-6; no clear D gene. The germline gives CDR1 MNHNS, CDR2 SASEGT. This CDR3 region has 15 residues. The ends were cut back, 0 bases at V and 0 bases at J, with 3 bases in the middle. The CDR3 sequence is CASSEAYSYNSPLHF. CDR3 in DNA: TGTGCCAGCAGTGAAGCCTACTCCTATAATTCACCCCTCCACTTT.

This chain links TRBV2 with TRBJ2-6; 7 bases line up with TRBD1. Germline V gene sequence: CDR1 SNHLY, CDR2 FYNNEI. V was clipped by 7 bases and J by 0 bases; unmatched bases: 9. The CDR3 extends over 17 amino acids. The CDR3 sequence: CASIPDRFYSGANVLTF. DNA of the CDR3: TGTGCCAGCATACCGGACAGGTTCTACTCTGGGGCCAACGTCCTGACTTTC.

This rearrangement joins TRBV7-2 to TRBJ1-2, with 7 bases that match TRBD1. With 2 bases clipped from V and 4 bases from J, the junction kept 13 bases outside the gene matches. The germline gives CDR1 SGHTA, CDR2 FQGNSA. This CDR3 is 17 amino acids long. The CDR3 loop reads CASSLQNLAGGAYGYTF. The CDR3 region has the DNA TGTGCCAGCAGCTTACAAAACCTGGCAGGGGGGGCCTATGGCTACACCTTC. Variable domain in full (rest from reference TRBV7-2 and TRBJ1-2): GAGVSQSPSNKVTEKGKDVELRCDPISGHTALYWYRQSLGQGLEFLIYFQGNSAPDKSGLPSDRFSAERTGGSVSTLTIQRTQQEDSAVYLCASSLQNLAGGAYGYTFGSGTRLTVV.

The chain links TRBV7-6 to TRBJ2-1, with D maybe TRBD2 (6 bases). Germline lookup yields CDR1 SGHVS and CDR2 FNYEAQ. Trimming removed 2 bases from V and 3 bases from J, with 20 bases in between. This CDR3 has 18 residues. CDR3 DNA sequence: TGTGCCAGCAGCTTAAGGGTTTACTTCGGAGGGGACTACAATGAGCAGTTCTTC. Translated, it gives CASSLRVYFGGDYNEQFF.

The rearrangement uses TRBV4-3 and TRBJ2-2, with D possibly being TRBD1 or TRBD2 (5 bases each). Germline CDR1 LGHNA, CDR2 YSLEER. The CDR3 has 18 residues. Trimming took off 0 bases at V and 4 bases at J, with 18 bases between the two ends. DNA for the CDR3: TGCGCCAGCAGCCAAGATTGGGTGGGACCGGGCGCCACCGGGGAGCTGTTTTTT. Its protein product is CASSQDWVGPGATGELFF.

The rearrangement links TRBV7-9 to TRBJ1-1; no firm D call. Looked up from germline, CDR1 is SEHNR and CDR2 is FQNEAQ (reference sequence). The CDR3 covers 12 residues. The V gene lost 1 base and the J gene lost 10 bases, with 10 bases spanning the gap. Written as DNA, the CDR3 is TGTGCCAGCAGCTTAGATCGCCGCAGAGCTTTCTTT. It codes for CASSLDRRRAFF.

Worth noting for this clone: At one end, the junction sequence differs from germline, possibly due to a read error. The chain uses TRBV6-1 and TRBJ1-6; 11 positions match TRBD1. The CDR3 length is 15 residues. Germline loops: CDR1 MNHNS, CDR2 SASEGT. The CDR3 here is CASRGGTGGSSPPHF. For the CDR3, the DNA is TGTGCCAGCAGGGGAGGGACAGGGGGTAGTTCACCCCCCCACTTT.